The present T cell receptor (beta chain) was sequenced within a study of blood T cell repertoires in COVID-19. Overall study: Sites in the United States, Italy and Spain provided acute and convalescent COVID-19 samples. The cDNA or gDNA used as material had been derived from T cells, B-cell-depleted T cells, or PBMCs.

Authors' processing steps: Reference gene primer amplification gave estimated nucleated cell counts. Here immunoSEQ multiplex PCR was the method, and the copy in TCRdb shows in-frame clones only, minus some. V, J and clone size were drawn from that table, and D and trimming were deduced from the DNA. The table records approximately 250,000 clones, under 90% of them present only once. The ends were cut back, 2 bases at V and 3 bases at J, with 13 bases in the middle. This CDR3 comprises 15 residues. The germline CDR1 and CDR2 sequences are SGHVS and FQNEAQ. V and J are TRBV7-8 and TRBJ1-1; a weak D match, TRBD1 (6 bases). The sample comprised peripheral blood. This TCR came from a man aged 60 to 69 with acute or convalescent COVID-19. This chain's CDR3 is CASSLMSGGYTEAFF. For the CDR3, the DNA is TGTGCCAGCAGCTTAATGTCGGGGGGCTACACTGAAGCTTTCTTT.